This passage covers 21 T cell receptor beta chains from one sample sequenced in a study of T cell repertoires in cytomegalovirus infection. From the reads, TCRdb called clonotypes with MiXCR, one entry per CDR3 protein. The table lists about 440,000 distinct CDR3 sequences, approximately 31% of them singletons. The sample taken for sequencing was PBMCs. These receptors were obtained from a human donor in good health (CMV status not recorded). Some clones in this sample may be carry-over from other donors' samples.

This clonotype occurred a few times. The V and J genes are TRBV7-8 and TRBJ1-1, with D hard to call. The germline V gene has CDR1 SGHVS and CDR2 FQNEAQ. The CDR3 consists of 15 residues. V was cut by 7 bases and J by 1 base, with 16 bases left in between. The CDR3, as DNA: TGTGCCAGCACCCGCGCACCCCAAAAGAACACTGAAGCTTTCTTT. This sequence encodes CASTRAPQKNTEAFF.

Of note for this clonotype: Compared with germline, one end of the junction differs, possibly owing to a read error. The chain combines TRBV19 with TRBJ2-5, with TRBD1 matching over 7 bases. CDR3 size: 11 residues. Germline V gene lookup returns CDR1 LNHDA and CDR2 SQIVND (reference sequence). The CDR3 here is CASGTEEPQYF. As DNA, the CDR3 is TGTGCCAGCGGGACAGAAGAGCCCCAGTACTTC.

This clonotype was counted only a few times. The chain links TRBV6-1 to TRBJ2-2; D is uncertain. V lost 1 base and J lost 0, with 6 bases in between. CDR1 and CDR2 (germline): MNHNS, SASEGT. The CDR3 totals 15 residues. DNA of the CDR3: TGTGCCAGCAGTGAAGACAACGCGAACACCGGGGAGCTGTTTTTT. Protein: CASSEDNANTGELFF.

This clonotype was detected ten times or more. The chain combines TRBV7-2 with TRBJ1-1; 8 positions agree with TRBD1. The V gene end was trimmed by 5 bases and the J gene end by 5 bases; junction bases not matched to a gene: 19. This CDR3 spans 18 amino acids. Germline V gene sequence: CDR1 SGHTA, CDR2 FQGNSA. This CDR3 reads CASSARQGAGITKTEAFF. Written as DNA, the CDR3 is TGTGCCAGCAGCGCCCGGCAGGGGGCCGGTATCACGAAAACTGAAGCTTTCTTT.

A few counts support this clonotype. The rearrangement joins TRBV10-3 to TRBJ1-2; TRBD1 aligns across 8 bases. The V segment lost 0 bases and the J segment 3 bases; nucleotides outside the gene matches: 6. The CDR3 is 16 amino acids. CDR1 ENHRY and CDR2 SYGVKD come from the germline V gene. CDR3 sequence reads: CAISESARGLDYGYTF. The CDR3 region has the DNA TGTGCCATCAGTGAGTCTGCCAGGGGGCTTGACTATGGCTACACCTTC.

In its sample, this clonotype was seen many times. This sequence joins TRBV6-1 and TRBJ2-7; TRBD2 agrees at 10 bases. Germline loops: CDR1 MNHNS, CDR2 SASEGT. Trimming at V came to 6 bases and at J to 5 bases, leaving 7 bases not matched to a gene. This CDR3 has 14 residues. Here the CDR3 reads CASRPGLAVHEQYF. Written as DNA, the CDR3 is TGTGCCAGCAGACCCGGACTAGCGGTGCACGAGCAGTACTTC.

V gene TRBV29-1 combines with J gene TRBJ1-2; 8 bases line up with TRBD1. The germline CDR1 and CDR2 sequences are SQVTM and ANQGSEA. V was clipped by 2 bases and J by 5 bases; unmatched bases: 13. The CDR3 length is 16 residues. CDR3 in DNA: TGCAGCGTTGAAATGATTCCGGGACAGGAGCTATATGGCTACACCTTC. Amino acids: CSVEMIPGQELYGYTF. The entire variable domain, with the rest obtained from reference TRBV29-1 and TRBJ1-2, is as follows: SAVISQKPSRDICQRGTSLTIQCQVDSQVTMMFWYRQQPGQSLTLIATANQGSEATYESGFVIDKFPISRPNLTFSTLTVSNMSPEDSSIYLCSVEMIPGQELYGYTFGSGTRLTVV.

A few counts support this clonotype. The chain carries TRBV10-3 and TRBJ2-3; 8 bases match TRBD1. The J segment lost 3 bases and the V segment lost 0 bases, leaving 8 bases of the junction unmatched. This CDR3 comprises 17 residues. Germline CDR1 reads ENHRY; CDR2 reads SYGVKD. As DNA, the CDR3 is TGTGCCATCAGTGAGTCCCCGGACAGGGCGGGGACAGATACGCAGTATTTT. It translates to CAISESPDRAGTDTQYF.

The gene calls are TRBV7-6 and TRBJ1-2; no clear D gene. Between the trimmed V and J ends, which lost 5 bases and 2 bases, there was a span of 15 bases. The V gene's germline CDR1 is SGHVS and CDR2 FNYEAQ. This CDR3 spans 15 amino acids. The DNA for the CDR3 is TGTGCCAGCAGCCTAGGGTCACCGGAGAACTATGGCTACACCTTC. Its protein product is CASSLGSPENYGYTF.

This clonotype came up many times. The chain carries TRBV7-2 and TRBJ2-1; maybe TRBD1 (6 bases). Trimming took 5 bases from V and 9 from J, leaving 23 bases between them. CDR1 and CDR2 from the germline V gene are SGHTA and FQGNSA. The CDR3 contains 16 residues. CDR3 sequence reads: CASSAYRYRVGGEQFF. The DNA for the CDR3 is TGTGCCAGCAGCGCCTACCGCTACAGGGTCGGCGGTGAGCAGTTCTTC.

In DNA, the CDR3 is TGTGCCAGCAGTTACTACTTTTCCCAAGAGGGAGACTACGAGCAGTACTTC. Protein sequence: CASSYYFSQEGDYEQYF. The rearrangement joins TRBV6-8 to TRBJ2-7; D is perhaps TRBD2 (5 bases). The CDR3 consists of 17 residues. The germline CDR1 and CDR2 sequences are MNHGY and SAAAGT. Trimming removed 1 base from V and 3 bases from J, with 19 bases in between.

With respect to this clonotype: One end of the junction fails to match germline, which may point to a read error. The chain couples TRBV7-6 to TRBJ2-1; tentative D call: TRBD2 (5 bases). Germline V gives CDR1 SGHVS, CDR2 FNYEAQ. The CDR3 has 12 residues. Written as DNA, the CDR3 is TGTGCCTGCAGCCTAGCCTCTAATGAGCAGTTCTTC. Its translation is CACSLASNEQFF.

This clonotype appeared many times. The J gene is TRBJ1-4, the V gene TRBV7-4, with D perhaps TRBD1 (6 bases). This CDR3 contains 19 residues. CDR1 is SGHVT, CDR2 SQSDAQ, per germline. Deletions cut 5 bases from V and 0 bases from J, with 22 bases between. The CDR3 region is CASSHGTLLVVATNEKLFF. CDR3 nucleotides: TGTGCCAGCAGCCACGGGACACTTCTCGTGGTGGCAACTAATGAAAAACTGTTTTTT.

CDR3 region: CASSLGREGNTIYF. In DNA, the CDR3 is TGTGCCAGCAGCTTAGGCCGCGAGGGAAACACCATATATTTT. The V and J genes are TRBV7-6 and TRBJ1-3; the D is unclear. Trimming stripped 1 base from V and 4 bases from J, with 8 bases between. Germline V gene lookup returns CDR1 SGHVS and CDR2 FNYEAQ. This CDR3 contains 14 residues.

The chain carries TRBV3-1 and TRBJ2-2; tentatively, D is TRBD2 (6 bases). The CDR3 length is 15 residues. Germline V gene sequence: CDR1 LGHDT, CDR2 YNNKEL (reference sequence). V was trimmed by 5 bases and J by 5 bases, leaving 15 bases between them. This CDR3 is CASSAGTAVTGELFF. The CDR3 DNA follows: TGTGCCAGCAGCGCGGGGACCGCCGTAACCGGGGAGCTGTTTTTT.

CDR3 nucleotide sequence: TGTGCCACCAGTGATTTCGCCCTAGCTGGCACAGATACGCAGTATTTT. Encoded protein: CATSDFALAGTDTQYF. The V gene is TRBV24-1, the J gene TRBJ2-3; D is possibly TRBD2 (5 bases). Between the trimmed V and J ends, which lost 1 base and 1 base, there was a span of 11 bases. Germline V gene sequence: CDR1 KGHDR, CDR2 SFDVKD. The CDR3 sequence is 16 residues long.

The chain couples TRBV5-4 to TRBJ1-1, with 7 bases lining up with TRBD1. Trimming removed 8 bases from V and 1 base from J; junction bases left unmatched: 5. The CDR3 is 13 amino acids. Germline V CDR1 and CDR2: SGHNT, YYREEE (reference sequence). In DNA form, the CDR3 reads TGTGCCAGTCGACAGGGACAGAACACTGAAGCTTTCTTT. This encodes CASRQGQNTEAFF. The variable domain in full, completed from reference TRBV5-4 and TRBJ1-1, reads ETGVTQSPTHLIKTRGQQVTLRCSSQSGHNTVSWYQQALGQGPQFIFQYYREEENGRGNFPPRFSGLQFPNYSSELNVNALELDDSALYLCASRQGQNTEAFFGQGTRLTVV.

This chain links TRBV11-2 with TRBJ2-6; D is perhaps TRBD2 (6 bases). This CDR3 is 18 amino acids long. Germline V gene sequence: CDR1 SGHAT, CDR2 FQNNGV. V was pared by 0 bases and J by 2 bases, with 14 bases between. In nucleotides, the CDR3 is TGTGCCAGCAGCTTAGATGAGGAGGGTACCCCTGGGGCCAACGTCCTGACTTTC. The encoded protein is CASSLDEEGTPGANVLTF.

There are a few counts of this clonotype. The chain employs TRBV4-1 and TRBJ1-5, with 9 bases identical to TRBD1. V gave up 1 base and J gave up 6 bases; unmatched junction bases: 4. Germline V gene sequence: CDR1 MGHRA, CDR2 YSYEKL. There are 15 residues in the CDR3. CDR3 bases: TGCGCCAGCAGCCAAGTACAGGGGGCGGGTCAGCCCCAGCATTTT. Encoded protein: CASSQVQGAGQPQHF.

This clonotype was found a few times. V usage is TRBV4-1 and J usage is TRBJ1-5; D uncertain. Germline V gene data show CDR1 as MGHRA and CDR2 as YSYEKL. Trimming took off 4 bases at V and 1 base at J, with 8 bases between the two ends. The CDR3 runs 14 residues. Here the CDR3 DNA reads TGCGCCAGCAGCCGGGAGACCAGCAATCAGCCCCAGCATTTT. Its translation is CASSRETSNQPQHF.

The chain links TRBV23-1 to TRBJ1-2; the D gene is possibly TRBD1 (5 bases). TRBV23-1 is an ORF; its function is uncertain. The CDR3 consists of 14 residues. V dropped 3 bases and J dropped 2 bases, with 10 bases sitting between them. The CDR3 reads CASSQPRGNYGYTF. CDR3 sequence (DNA): TGCGCCAGCAGTCAGCCACGGGGGAACTATGGCTACACCTTC.